This TCR beta chain came from a study of PD-1 blockade in classical Hodgkin lymphoma (dated by TCRdb to the early 2020s). Regarding the research as a whole: Nivolumab dosing was 3 mg/kg intravenously every 2 weeks, continuing until either disease progression or unacceptable toxicity. To define a peripheral blood immune signature of response to PD-1 blockade in classical Hodgkin lymphoma, the study combined TCR beta sequencing with CyTOF. What the authors observed across the whole study: Baseline TCR diversity was reported to be lower in newly diagnosed patients than in healthy donors, and even lower in relapsed/refractory patients. Among trial patients, those achieving complete response had baseline diversity similar to that of newly diagnosed patients, while diversity was significantly lower in partial responders and progressors. The study was restricted to a single clinical trial cohort, and the causes of repertoire differences, possibly disease activity or prior therapy, were left undefined. Lower diversity was observed in patients in whom nivolumab was started less than 1 year after ASCT, and these patients were excluded from later analyses so that confounding by immune reconstitution would be avoided. By C4D1, a significant rise was seen in CD4+ TCR diversity but not in CD8+ TCR diversity (p=0.0027 vs p=0.16), and the rise was most apparent among complete responders (p=0.02).

The time point label here, explained by the study, means: cycle 2 day 1 (C2D1) of nivolumab. Every trial patient had relapsed after autologous stem cell transplantation, and cohorts A, B and C differed in prior brentuximab vedotin exposure. A total of under 70 patients with relapsed/refractory classical Hodgkin lymphoma made up the trial cohort, and each patient's best overall response was complete response, partial response or progressive disease. In the multi-cohort phase II CheckMate 205 trial, trial patients received single-agent nivolumab. An independent review committee assessed best overall response by applying the 2007 International Working Group response criteria. Trial PBMCs were collected just before the start of nivolumab (C1D1) and during therapy at cycle 2 day 1 and cycle 4 day 1. Peripheral blood was collected in 8 mL Vacutainer Cell Preparation Tubes, from which PBMCs were isolated by centrifugation and then cryopreserved.

CDR3 length: 13 amino acids, cysteine to phenylalanine. Just the 39-base CDR3 DNA is kept, in frame starting at base 1. CDR1 is given as MGHDK and CDR2 as SYGVNS, both from the germline V gene. Trimming accounts for 8 bases at V and 3 bases at J, while the number of junction bases matched to no gene is 5. Genomic DNA was extracted with the Qiagen DNeasy kit from unsorted PBMCs and from negatively selected CD4+ and CD8+ fractions. Amplification of TCR beta CDR3 regions was done by immunoSEQ multiplex PCR with primers that anneal to V and J segments. Amplification bias was minimized using a synthetic immune receptor repertoire, and residual bias was removed computationally after sequencing. As for the original processing: Custom Python scripts were used to quantify repertoire diversity as the Shannon entropy index. Unsorted, CD4+ and CD8+ repertoires were analyzed separately, except for combined analyses in which CD4+ and CD8+ sequences were merged in silico. Clonal expansion was defined as at least a 2-fold frequency increase after treatment relative to C1D1, with a pseudocount of 0.5 for undetected baseline clones. Singleton clones were defined as clones with 0 or 1 copy at C1D1, and non-singleton clones were defined as clones with 2 or more copies. Clones expanded in unsorted samples were labelled as CD4+, CD8+ or unknown by matching protein sequences in sorted samples from the same patient. Wilcoxon tests on paired samples were used to test diversity changes from C1D1 to C4D1. TCRdb re-hosts the immuneACCESS table, in-frame sequences only. Its copies lack some clones; in the studies checked, an unresolved V gene accounts for under half of them, and the cause for the rest is not known. Clone size and V and J calls were adopted from that table, with D and trimming inferred from the DNA. In this sample the table shows under 60,000 clones, around 75% of which occur a single time. Of the sample, approximately 16% falls within the top ten clones.

Worth noting for this clone: Its antigen target is currently unknown. No much larger clonotype is one base removed from it; base qualities were not supplied.

The clonotype was recovered from a human donor with classical Hodgkin lymphoma. The source was peripheral blood mononuclear cells (PBMCs), collected before the second cycle of nivolumab. The rearrangement combines TRBV25-1 with TRBJ2-7, and 9 junctional nucleotides match TRBD1. The sequenced DNA: TGTGCCAGCGCGGACAGGGGAGGCTACGAGCAGTACTTC. It is translated as CASADRGGYEQYF.